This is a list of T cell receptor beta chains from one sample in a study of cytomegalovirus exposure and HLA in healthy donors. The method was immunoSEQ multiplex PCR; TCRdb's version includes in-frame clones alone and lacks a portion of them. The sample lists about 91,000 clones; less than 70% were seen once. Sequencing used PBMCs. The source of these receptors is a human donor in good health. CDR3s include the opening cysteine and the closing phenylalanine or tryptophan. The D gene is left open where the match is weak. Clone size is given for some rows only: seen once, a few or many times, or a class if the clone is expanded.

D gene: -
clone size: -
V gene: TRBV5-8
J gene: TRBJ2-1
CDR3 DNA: TGTGCCAGCAGCTTGGTTTTATCAGGGGTGCAGTTCTTC
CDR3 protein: CASSLVLSGVQFF

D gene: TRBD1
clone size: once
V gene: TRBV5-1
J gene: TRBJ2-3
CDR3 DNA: TGCGCCAGCAGCTTGGGACAGGGTAGCACAGATACGCAGTATTTT
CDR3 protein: CASSLGQGSTDTQYF

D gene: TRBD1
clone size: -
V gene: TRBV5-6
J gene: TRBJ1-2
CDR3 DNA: TGTGCCAGCAGCCCCGCCGGGACAGGGCGTTACTATGGCTACACCTTC
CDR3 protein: CASSPAGTGRYYGYTF

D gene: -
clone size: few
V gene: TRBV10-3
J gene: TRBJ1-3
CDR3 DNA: TGTGCCATCAGTGACAGTTACTCTGGAAACACCATATATTTT
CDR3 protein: CAISDSYSGNTIYF

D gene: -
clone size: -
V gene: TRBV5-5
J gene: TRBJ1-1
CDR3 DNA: TGTGCCAGCAGCTTGGCGGGGGGAGGGGAAGCTTTCTTT
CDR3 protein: CASSLAGGGEAFF

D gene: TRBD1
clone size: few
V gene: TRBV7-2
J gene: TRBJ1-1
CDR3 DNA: TGTGCCAGCAGCTTAGAACAGGGGGCCACTGAAGCTTTCTTT
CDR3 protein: CASSLEQGATEAFF

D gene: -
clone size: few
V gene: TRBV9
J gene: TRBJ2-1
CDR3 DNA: TGTGCCAGCAGCGTAGGACCGGGCGGGGTTTACTACAATGAGCAGTTCTTC
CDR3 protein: CASSVGPGGVYYNEQFF

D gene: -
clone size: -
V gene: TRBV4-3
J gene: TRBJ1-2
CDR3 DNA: TGCGCCAGCAGCCAAGAATGGGCTTCGGTAGGTGGCTACACCTTC
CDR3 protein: CASSQEWASVGGYTF

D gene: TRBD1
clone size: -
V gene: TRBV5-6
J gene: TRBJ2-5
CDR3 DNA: TGTGCCAGCAGATTAGGACAGGGAGAGACCCAGTACTTC
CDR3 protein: CASRLGQGETQYF

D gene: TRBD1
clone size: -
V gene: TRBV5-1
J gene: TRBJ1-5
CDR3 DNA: TGCGCCAGCAGCGTGGACAGGGAGCCCCAGCATTTT
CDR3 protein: CASSVDREPQHF

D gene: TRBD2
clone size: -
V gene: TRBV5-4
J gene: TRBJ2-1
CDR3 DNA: TGTGCCAGCAGCTTGTTCCGGACTAGCGGGGGTTACAATGAGCAGTTCTTC
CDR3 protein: CASSLFRTSGGYNEQFF